The entry below gives a single TCR beta chain sequence along with its context. Its antigen has not been determined. No much larger clone is present one base from it, and per-base qualities are unavailable. The data stem from a study of STAT5B mutations in CD4+ large granular lymphocyte leukemia (dated by TCRdb to the early 2020s). Turning to the overall study: Among the healthy controls, the CDR3 'QG' motif was associated with a particular HLA allele. The study compared the TCRbeta repertoires of patients with CD4+ T-cell large granular lymphocyte leukemia against those of healthy blood donors. Flow cytometry on FACSCanto II or FACSVerse confirmed that purified fractions exceeded 95% purity among lymphocytes. Study-wide findings and limitations: Compared with healthy CD4+ repertoires, CD4-sorted patient repertoires appeared more clonal, and this difference remained even after the putative leukemic clones were removed. Each patient's main leukemic clonotypes were private, but approximately 23% of these clonotypes showed up at low frequency in the non-leukemic repertoires of other patients. The data were not HLA-matched, and the higher clonality in CD4+ T-LGLL than in CD8+ T-LGLL could be due to the relatively small sample size. Enrichment of TRBV06-family usage was observed among the top patient clones (8/27) relative to healthy controls (2/35).

Buffy coats from 30 to 40 blood donors, supplied by the Finnish Red Cross blood service, were used as healthy controls. All TCR-sequenced material derived from peripheral blood: patient blood samples and healthy donor buffy coats. Ficoll-Hypaque gradient centrifugation was used to isolate peripheral blood mononuclear cells. Magnetic purification was used to isolate CD4+ cells from the buffy coats of the healthy controls. Genomic DNA was extracted using the Gentra Puregene Cell and Tissue kit, and a Qubit 2.0 fluorometer was used to quantify it. The immunoSEQ assay at survey resolution was applied to genomic DNA for sequencing of TCRbeta rearrangements. The paper's processing steps were these. A lowest detectable productive clonotype frequency of 2.59 x 10-5 was observed in the TCR sequencing data. Only productive TCRbeta rearrangements, defined as complete and in-frame sequences, were included in the analyses. Clonality for each sample was calculated as Simpson clonality in the immunoSEQ Analyzer version 3.0. Clones were categorized by frequency as very rare, small, medium, large (1-20%) or hyperexpanded (>20%). OLGA 1.2.3 estimated generation probabilities, VDJtools produced V-gene circos plots, VDJdb was queried for specificities, and GLIPH identified CDR3 motifs. The table was pulled from immuneACCESS by TCRdb, which kept in-frame rearrangements only. Such tables lose some clones; where checked, under half of the loss comes from unresolved V genes, and the rest has no known cause. V and J calls and clone size are as listed in that table; D and trimming were resolved from the DNA. This sample comprises around 34,000 clones, 70% to 90% of them detected only once. In total, the top ten clones hold roughly 4.3% of the sample.

The V and J ends are trimmed by 6 bases and 13 bases, leaving 24 bases between them. The CDR3 goes from the cysteine to the phenylalanine over 14 residues. The read is trimmed to its CDR3 DNA, 42 bases read in frame from base 1. CDR1 and CDR2 are drawn from the germline V gene: MDHEN, SYDVKM. The sequence links TRBV28 to TRBJ1-2; a tentative D match to TRBD1 spans 6 bases. The sequence derives from a human donor in good health. The sample comprised CD4+ T cells from blood buffy coats. CDR3 reads: CASSLGTLKPASTF. In nucleotide form, the sequence is TGTGCCAGCAGCCTCGGGACACTCAAACCCGCCTCCACCTTC.